This T cell receptor (beta chain) was identified during a study of HIV-infected children after antiretroviral therapy interruption. As concerns this clonotype: Its matching antigen is unknown.

Unique molecular identifiers were included in an RNA-based 3' RACE TCR library. A single record per CDR3 protein comes from TCRdb applying MiXCR to the 3' RACE reads. The table shows roughly 46,000 distinct CDR3 sequences, with around 4.1% occurring only once. Treatment denoted: PENTA 11 planned treatment interruption arm or continuous ART arm. Participants had taken at least three-drug ART for at least 24 weeks. Naive CD4+ CD45RA+ CD45RO- T cells were sorted from thawed PBMCs. Study findings and constraints: Naive CD4+ sequences overlapped less between time points once interruption began. The CD45RA+ naive sort may contain some EMRA or stem memory cells.

Trimming pared 10 bases from V and 1 base from J, leaving 14 bases between. Germline V CDR1 and CDR2: MNHEY, SVGEGT. The CDR3 consists of 14 residues. The clonotype comes from a pool of human donors with HIV. The chain links TRBV6-2 or TRBV6-3 to TRBJ1-5; D unclear. This material consisted of CD45RA+ CD4+ T cells from PBMCs, pooled from several time points, taken from a donor given antiretroviral therapy, either interrupted or continuous. The subset was: naive CD4+ CD45RA+ CD45RO- T cells. As DNA, the CDR3 is TGTGCCACTTCCCTGACCCAGAGCAATCAGCCCCAGCATTTT. Protein: CATSLTQSNQPQHF.